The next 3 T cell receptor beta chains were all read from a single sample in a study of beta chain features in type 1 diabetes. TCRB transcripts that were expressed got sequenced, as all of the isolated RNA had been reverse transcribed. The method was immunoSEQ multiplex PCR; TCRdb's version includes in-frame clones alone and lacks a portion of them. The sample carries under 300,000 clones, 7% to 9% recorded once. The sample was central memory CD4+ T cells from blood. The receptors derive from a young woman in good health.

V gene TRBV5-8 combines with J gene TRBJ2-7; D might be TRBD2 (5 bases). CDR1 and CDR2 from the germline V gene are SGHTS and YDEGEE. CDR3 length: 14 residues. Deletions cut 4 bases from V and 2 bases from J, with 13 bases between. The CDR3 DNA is TGTGCCAGCAGCCCTTGGGCGGGCACCTACGAGCAGTACGTC. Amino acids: CASSPWAGTYEQYV.

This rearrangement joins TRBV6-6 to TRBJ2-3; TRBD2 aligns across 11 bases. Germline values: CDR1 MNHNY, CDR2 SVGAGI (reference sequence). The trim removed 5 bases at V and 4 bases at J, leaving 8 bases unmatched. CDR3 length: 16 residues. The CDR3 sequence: CASSPPSGRLADTQYF. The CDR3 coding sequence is TGTGCCAGCAGTCCACCTAGCGGGAGGTTGGCAGATACGCAGTATTTT.

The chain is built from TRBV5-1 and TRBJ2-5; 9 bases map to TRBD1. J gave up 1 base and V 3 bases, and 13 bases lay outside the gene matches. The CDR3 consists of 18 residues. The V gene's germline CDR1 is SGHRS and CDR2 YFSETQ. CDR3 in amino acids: CASSSPWPGTGSQETQYF. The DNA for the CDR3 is TGCGCCAGCAGCTCTCCCTGGCCCGGGACAGGGTCCCAAGAGACCCAGTACTTC. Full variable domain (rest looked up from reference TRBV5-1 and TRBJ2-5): KAGVTQTPRYLIKTRGQQVTLSCSPISGHRSVSWYQQTPGQGLQFLFEYFSETQRNKGNFPGRFSGRQFSNSRSEMNVSTLELGDSALYLCASSSPWPGTGSQETQYFGPGTRLLVL.